This T cell receptor (beta chain) was retrieved from a study of shared clonotypes between healthy human individuals. Study details: CD4 naive cells filled three plates per donor, CD4 memory three, CD8 naive two and CD8 memory one.

The CDR3 has 14 amino acids. V was pared by 11 bases and J by 0 bases, with 13 bases between. Germline V gene lookup returns CDR1 MNHEY and CDR2 SMNVEV (reference sequence). Some clones are missing from TCRdb's copy, which holds only in-frame ones; the method was immunoSEQ multiplex PCR. The data show 2 million to 2.5 million clones, nearly 97% seen once. The sample comprised naive CD4+ T cells sorted from blood. Subset here: CD45RA+ positively selected. The sequence came from a young man in good health. The chain links TRBV27 to TRBJ2-2, with D tentatively TRBD2 (6 bases). In DNA form, the CDR3 reads TGTGCCGGCACCAGACTAGCGAACACCGGGGAGCTGTTTTTT. Its protein product is CAGTRLANTGELFF.